The clone carrying this T cell receptor (beta chain) came up once. From germline, CDR1 is LNHDA and CDR2 SQIVND (reference sequence). V was pared by 8 bases and J by 2 bases, with 16 bases between. This CDR3 has 15 amino acids. The data belong to a study of blood T cell repertoires in COVID-19. Across the whole study: Nucleic acid was either cDNA or gDNA, and it came from T cells, B-cell-depleted T cells, or PBMCs.

How the authors handled the data: Estimated nucleated cell counts came from reference gene primer amplification. Sequencing was performed with immunoSEQ multiplex PCR; in TCRdb, only in-frame clones are kept and a portion is missing. V, J and clone size are taken as reported in that table, and D and trimming were inferred from the DNA itself. The sample consists of 200,000 or so clones, about 85% of them appearing once. The rearrangement links TRBV19 to TRBJ1-5, with TRBD1 as a possible D gene (5 bases). The sequenced sample consisted of peripheral blood. The sequence was collected from a man between 70 and 80 years old with active or convalescent COVID-19. CDR3 protein: CASRFAGPGNQPQHF. Written as DNA, the CDR3 is TGTGCCAGTCGGTTTGCAGGGCCTGGCAATCAGCCCCAGCATTTT.